This is a list of T cell receptor beta chains from one sample in a study of T cell repertoires in cytomegalovirus infection. TCRdb re-called the reads with MiXCR, one entry per CDR3 protein. The sample has 200,000 to 300,000 distinct CDR3 sequences; approximately 9.2% are singletons. Input material: PBMCs. These receptors were obtained from a human donor in good health (CMV status not recorded). Some clones in this sample may be carry-over from other donors' samples. CDR3s include the opening cysteine and the closing phenylalanine or tryptophan. D genes are given only for firm matches. Not all rows give a size; the values are once, few, many and, for expanded clones, a class.

size	J	V	D	DNA	CDR3
NA	TRBJ2-3	TRBV5-6	TRBD2	TGTGCCAGCAGCTTGAGCGGGAGCGCGGATACGCAGTATTTT	CASSLSGSADTQYF
NA	TRBJ1-1	TRBV2	NA	TGTGCCAGCACCTACCTCAGGGGTAAGGGGAACCCGAACACTGAAGCTTTCTTT	CASTYLRGKGNPNTEAFF
NA	TRBJ1-5	TRBV12-3/TRBV12-4	TRBD1	TGTGCCAGCAGCACTGGACAGGGACCTAATCAGCCCCAGCATTTT	CASSTGQGPNQPQHF
many	TRBJ2-3	TRBV7-2	NA	TGTGCCAGCAGCTCTTCGCCGGTCTCACCTCGGTATTTT	CASSSSPVSPRYF
many	TRBJ1-5	TRBV20-1	TRBD1	TGCAGTGCAGCCGGGACAGGGGTCTCTGGGCCCCAGCATTTT	CSAAGTGVSGPQHF
many	TRBJ2-2	TRBV28	NA	TGTGCCAGCAGTTTAAGTCCCGCCGGGGAGCTGTTTTTT	CASSLSPAGELFF
NA	TRBJ1-2	TRBV4-3	TRBD1	TGCGCCAGCAGCCAAGACCTGACAGGGGAAAAAGCTAACTATGGCTACACCTTC	CASSQDLTGEKANYGYTF
many	TRBJ1-6	TRBV19	NA	TGTGCCAGTAGCCCGGAGGCCTCCCGTTCACCCCTCCACTTT	CASSPEASRSPLHF
NA	TRBJ1-3	TRBV9	TRBD1	TGTGCCAGCAGCGCGGGACAGAACTCTGGAAACACCATATATTTT	CASSAGQNSGNTIYF
once	TRBJ1-1	TRBV20-1	NA	TGCAGTGCTAGAGATCAAGGGCGTCGCGGGGGTTTCACTGAAGCTTTCTTT	CSARDQGRRGGFTEAFF
NA	TRBJ2-3	TRBV10-3	NA	TGTGCCATCAGGCCAGACTTGTCCGGCACAGATACGCAGTATTTT	CAIRPDLSGTDTQYF
few	TRBJ1-2	TRBV20-1	NA	TGCAGTGCTAGAGATGACACAAACTATGGCTACACCTTC	CSARDDTNYGYTF
many	TRBJ2-3	TRBV11-1	TRBD2	TGTGCCAGCAGCTTATTACTAGCGGGGGCCTTGGATACGCAGTATTTT	CASSLLLAGALDTQYF
NA	TRBJ2-7	TRBV27	NA	TGTGCCAGCCCCTTGGGTAGCGGCTACGAGCAGTACTTC	CASPLGSGYEQYF
many	TRBJ2-1	TRBV30	TRBD1	TGTGCCTGGAGTGCCATTATCGGGACAGCCTACAATGAGCAGTTCTTC	CAWSAIIGTAYNEQFF